This entry lists 21 T cell receptor beta chains sequenced from one sample in a study of cytomegalovirus exposure and HLA in healthy donors. Use of 60 Vbeta and 13 Jbeta primers characterized the PCR. Data came from immunoSEQ multiplex PCR; TCRdb stores just in-frame clones and leaves some out. The table lists over 130,000 clones, around 85% of them singletons. Sequenced input: PBMCs. The source of these receptors is a female donor in good health and CMV-seronegative.

The V and J genes are TRBV2 and TRBJ2-1, with D hard to call. Germline loops: CDR1 SNHLY, CDR2 FYNNEI. With 2 bases removed from V and 3 bases from J, the gap between germline ends came to 8 bases. There are 14 residues in the CDR3. The CDR3 protein is CASSESRGYNEQFF. The DNA for the CDR3 is TGTGCCAGCAGTGAAAGTCGCGGCTACAATGAGCAGTTCTTC.

In its sample, this clone was seen once. The chain has TRBV5-1 and TRBJ1-4; D gene uncertain. The CDR3 spans 16 residues. The germline CDR1 and CDR2 sequences are SGHRS and YFSETQ. V gave up 1 base and J gave up 0 bases, with 10 bases separating them. The DNA for the CDR3 is TGCGCCAGCAGCTTGCGCGTTGTGGCAACTAATGAAAAACTGTTTTTT. Protein product: CASSLRVVATNEKLFF.

This chain connects TRBV2 to TRBJ2-7; 9 positions agree with TRBD1. The CDR3 is made up of 14 amino acids. The V gene end was trimmed by 7 bases and the J gene end by 3 bases; junction bases not matched to a gene: 7. Per germline, CDR1 SNHLY and CDR2 FYNNEI. This chain's CDR3 is CASIYRGPLYEQYF. CDR3 DNA sequence: TGTGCCAGCATTTACAGGGGGCCCCTCTACGAGCAGTACTTC.

This clone appeared a single time. V usage is TRBV10-2 and J usage is TRBJ2-7; 8 bases are shared with TRBD2. With 3 bases clipped from V and 4 bases from J, the junction kept 8 bases outside the gene matches. Germline V CDR1 and CDR2: WSHSY, SAAADI. The CDR3 runs to 15 residues. The CDR3 DNA sequence: TGCGCCAGCAGTGAACACGGACTAGCACGTTACGAGCAGTACTTC. Its translation is CASSEHGLARYEQYF.

J is TRBJ1-5 and V is TRBV6-5; tentative D call: TRBD1 (5 bases). The V end lost 6 bases, the J end lost 1 base, and 10 bases lay between the germline ends. The CDR3 is 14 amino acids. CDR1 MNHEY and CDR2 SVGAGI come from the germline V gene. This CDR3 reads CASRPDRSNQPQHF. As DNA, the CDR3 is TGTGCCAGCAGACCAGACAGAAGCAATCAGCCCCAGCATTTT.

This chain connects TRBV15 to TRBJ2-7; 8 nucleotides agree with TRBD1. Trimming took 5 bases from V and 2 from J; bases not matched to a gene: 17. Germline V gene lookup returns CDR1 LNHNV and CDR2 YYDKDF (reference sequence). This CDR3 spans 18 amino acids. DNA for the CDR3: TGTGCCACCAGCCGATCACTACTCTCAGGGGGCGACACCTACGAGCAGTACTTC. Its translation is CATSRSLLSGGDTYEQYF.

This sequence joins TRBV28 and TRBJ2-7; D gene ambiguous. The CDR3 loop spans 14 amino acids. V lost 1 base to trimming and J lost 5 bases, with 12 bases between them. Germline CDR1 and CDR2: MDHEN and SYDVKM. CDR3 amino acids: CASSLSWSFNEQYF. CDR3 DNA: TGTGCCAGCAGTTTATCTTGGAGCTTCAACGAGCAGTACTTC.

This clone was detected a few times. The chain combines TRBV27 with TRBJ2-2, with 7 nucleotides matching TRBD1. The germline V gene encodes CDR1 MNHEY and CDR2 SMNVEV (reference sequence). The V segment lost 5 bases and the J segment 1 base; nucleotides outside the gene matches: 7. The CDR3 totals 16 residues. The CDR3 sequence: CASSPDRPLNTGELFF. The DNA for the CDR3 is TGTGCCAGCAGTCCGGACAGGCCGCTGAACACCGGGGAGCTGTTTTTT.

The genes are TRBV6-5 and TRBJ1-5; perhaps TRBD1 as D (5 bases). The CDR3 runs 15 residues. The ends were cut back, 0 bases at V and 7 bases at J, with 13 bases in the middle. Germline CDR1 is MNHEY and CDR2 is SVGAGI. Here the CDR3 reads CASSYSNGGNQPQHF. CDR3 sequence (DNA): TGTGCCAGCAGTTACTCGAACGGGGGAAACCAGCCCCAGCATTTT.

This clone was picked up one time. The chain joins TRBV30 to TRBJ1-1; D gene ambiguous. Germline V CDR1 and CDR2: GTSNPN, SVGIG (reference sequence). Trimming took off 5 bases at V and 0 bases at J, with 10 bases between the two ends. The CDR3 has 13 amino acids. The CDR3 is CAWGSTVNTEAFF. CDR3 coding DNA: TGTGCCTGGGGTAGTACAGTGAACACTGAAGCTTTCTTT.

This clone was seen a few times. At one of its ends the junction is not consistent with the germline gene, which may arise from a read error. The chain employs TRBV4-1 and TRBJ2-1, with TRBD2 identical over 12 bases. In germline, CDR1 is MGHRA, CDR2 YSYEKL. The CDR3 has 18 amino acids. The CDR3 nucleotides read TGCGCCAGCACCCAAGGGGCAGTGACTAGCGGGAGTGACAATGAGCAGTTCTTC. Translated: CASTQGAVTSGSDNEQFF.

This clone is labeled as medium-sized. This rearrangement joins TRBV19 to TRBJ1-2; 9 nucleotides match TRBD1. The junction had 9 bases not matched to a gene; V was cut back by 5 bases and J by 8 bases. The CDR3 length is 14 residues. CDR1 LNHDA and CDR2 SQIVND come from the germline V gene (reference sequence). DNA of the CDR3: TGTGCCAGTAGTGCAGGACAGGGGCGCGGGGGCTACACCTTC. Protein product: CASSAGQGRGGYTF.

This chain uses TRBV27 with TRBJ2-1; the D gene is possibly TRBD1 (6 bases). The CDR3 totals 15 residues. V was cut by 5 bases and J by 4 bases, with 15 bases left in between. Germline V CDR1 and CDR2: MNHEY, SMNVEV (reference sequence). The CDR3 loop reads CASSLGGPVYNEQFF. CDR3 DNA sequence: TGTGCCAGCAGTCTAGGGGGACCGGTTTACAATGAGCAGTTCTTC.

V gene TRBV5-1 combines with J gene TRBJ2-3, with TRBD1 identical over 11 bases. CDR3 length: 16 residues. V gave up 7 bases and J gave up 0 bases; unmatched junction bases: 7. Germline CDR1 is SGHRS and CDR2 is YFSETQ. CDR3 sequence: CASSGGQGVSTDTQYF. The DNA of the CDR3 is TGCGCCAGCTCAGGGGGACAGGGGGTTAGCACAGATACGCAGTATTTT.

The chain is built from TRBV7-9 and TRBJ1-4, with no clear D. CDR1 SEHNR and CDR2 FQNEAQ come from the germline V gene (reference sequence). This CDR3 comprises 15 residues. Trimming cost V 5 bases and J 2 bases, with 12 bases left between them. Here the CDR3 reads CASSNGGGTNEKLFF. The CDR3 nucleotides are TGTGCCAGCAGCAACGGAGGAGGCACTAATGAAAAACTGTTTTTT.

CDR3 coding DNA: TGTGCCAGCAGTTACACGTCCGGCGGGGGGGCCTATGGCTACACCTTC. Translating it yields CASSYTSGGGAYGYTF. The V and J genes are TRBV6-6 and TRBJ1-2; a weak D match, TRBD1 (6 bases). The CDR3 is 16 residues long. Trimming stripped 2 bases from V and 4 bases from J, with 17 bases between. Germline assignment: CDR1 MNHNY and CDR2 SVGAGI (reference sequence).

Turning to this clone: Other DNA sequences within the sample encode an identical CDR3. This chain connects TRBV27 to TRBJ2-7; D not certain. Trimming shortened V by 5 bases and J by 4 bases, and 6 bases separated the two germline ends. The CDR3 runs 11 residues. Germline V gene data show CDR1 as MNHEY and CDR2 as SMNVEV (reference sequence). The CDR3 sequence: CASSRGYEQYF. The CDR3 DNA follows: TGTGCCAGCAGTCGAGGTTACGAGCAGTACTTC.

The CDR3 sequence: CAWSVGEGYEQYV. The CDR3 nucleotides read TGTGCCTGGAGTGTCGGGGAAGGCTACGAGCAGTACGTC. This chain joins TRBV30 and TRBJ2-7; D is perhaps TRBD2 (5 bases). CDR3 length: 13 amino acids. CDR1 and CDR2 (germline): GTSNPN, SVGIG (reference sequence). The V and J ends lost 0 bases and 3 bases respectively, with 9 bases between them.

The chain joins TRBV18 to TRBJ1-1; D is unresolved. The V and J ends lost 2 bases and 0 bases respectively, with 10 bases between them. CDR1 KGHSH and CDR2 LQKENI come from the germline V gene. The CDR3 sequence is 15 residues long. CDR3 in amino acids: CASSPWGAMNTEAFF. DNA for the CDR3: TGTGCCAGCTCACCATGGGGAGCCATGAACACTGAAGCTTTCTTT. Combining the CDR3 with reference TRBV18 and TRBJ1-1 gives the whole variable domain NAGVMQNPRHLVRRRGQEARLRCSPMKGHSHVYWYRQLPEEGLKFMVYLQKENIIDESGMPKERFSAEFPKEGPSILRIQQVVRGDSAAYFCASSPWGAMNTEAFFGQGTRLTVV.

The CDR3 is CASSSTGDNEQFF. DNA for the CDR3: TGTGCTAGCTCCTCGACAGGGGACAATGAGCAGTTCTTC. V and J are TRBV12-5 and TRBJ2-1; 8 nucleotides match TRBD1. CDR3 length equals 13 residues. Germline CDR1 reads LGHNT; CDR2 reads FRNRAP. V trimming: 9 bases; J trimming: 5 bases; junction bases outside the gene matches: 6.

This sequence joins TRBV19 and TRBJ1-5; no definite D call. Germline CDR1 and CDR2: LNHDA and SQIVND (reference sequence). V lost 0 bases and J 5 bases, leaving 5 bases between the germline ends. This CDR3 has 13 residues. In DNA, the CDR3 is TGTGCCAGTAGTATAGACCGGGATCAGCCCCAGCATTTT. Translated: CASSIDRDQPQHF.